A single sample is the source of the 2 T cell receptor beta chains below, sequenced in a study of tumor-infiltrating lymphocytes in oesophageal squamous cell carcinoma. Each CDR3 protein is one row after TCRdb ran MiXCR on the PCR reads. Of 18,000 or so distinct CDR3 sequences in the sample, roughly two fifths were seen once. Sequencing input: normal esophageal tissue next to the tumor. Source of these receptors: a female donor with esophageal squamous cell carcinoma.

This clonotype has at least ten counts. J is TRBJ2-1 and V is TRBV9, with unresolved D. Germline V gene sequence: CDR1 SGDLS, CDR2 YYNGEE. This CDR3 spans 16 amino acids. Trimming shortened V by 0 bases and J by 2 bases, and 12 bases separated the two germline ends. CDR3 sequence reads: CASSVGGKGTYNEQFF. In nucleotides, the CDR3 is TGTGCCAGCAGCGTAGGAGGCAAAGGCACCTACAATGAGCAGTTCTTC.

This clonotype has just a few counts. The chain recombines TRBV19 with TRBJ2-5, with D possibly being TRBD1 (5 bases). This CDR3 has 13 residues. Germline V gives CDR1 LNHDA, CDR2 SQIVND (reference sequence). V dropped 0 bases and J dropped 4 bases, with 6 bases sitting between them. The CDR3 region has the DNA TGTGCCAGTAGTATAGATAGGGGAGAGACCCAGTACTTC. As protein: CASSIDRGETQYF.